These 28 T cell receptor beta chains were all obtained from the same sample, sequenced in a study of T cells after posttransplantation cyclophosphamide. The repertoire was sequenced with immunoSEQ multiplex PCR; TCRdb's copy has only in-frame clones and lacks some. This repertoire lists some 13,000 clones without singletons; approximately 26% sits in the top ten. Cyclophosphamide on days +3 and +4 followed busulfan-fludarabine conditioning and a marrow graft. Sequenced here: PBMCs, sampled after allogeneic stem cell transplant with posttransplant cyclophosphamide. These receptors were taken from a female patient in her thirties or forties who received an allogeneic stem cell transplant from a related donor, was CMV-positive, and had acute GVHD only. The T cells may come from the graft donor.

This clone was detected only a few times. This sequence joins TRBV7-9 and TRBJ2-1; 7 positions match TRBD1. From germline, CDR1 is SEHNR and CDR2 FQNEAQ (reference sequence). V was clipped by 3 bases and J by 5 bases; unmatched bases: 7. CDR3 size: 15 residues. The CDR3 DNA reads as TGTGCCAGCAGCTTGGACAGGCAATTCAACAATGAGCAGTTCTTC. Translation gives CASSLDRQFNNEQFF.

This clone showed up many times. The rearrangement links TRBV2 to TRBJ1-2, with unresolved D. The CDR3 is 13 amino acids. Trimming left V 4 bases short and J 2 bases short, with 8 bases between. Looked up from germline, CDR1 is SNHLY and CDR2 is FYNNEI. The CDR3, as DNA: TGTGCCAGCAGTGTAGCGGAGAACTATGGCTACACCTTC. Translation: CASSVAENYGYTF.

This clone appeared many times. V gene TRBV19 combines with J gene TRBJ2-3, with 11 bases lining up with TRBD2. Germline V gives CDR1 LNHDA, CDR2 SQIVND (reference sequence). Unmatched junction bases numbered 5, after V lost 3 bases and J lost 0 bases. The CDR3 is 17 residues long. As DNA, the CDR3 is TGTGCCAGTAGTATGGAGGCTAGCGGGAGGAGCACAGATACGCAGTATTTT. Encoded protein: CASSMEASGRSTDTQYF.

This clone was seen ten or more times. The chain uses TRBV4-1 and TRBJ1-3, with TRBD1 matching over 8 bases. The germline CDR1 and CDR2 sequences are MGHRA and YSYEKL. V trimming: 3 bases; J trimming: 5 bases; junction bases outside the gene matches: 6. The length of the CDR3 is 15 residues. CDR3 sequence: CASSQAGTGRNTIYF. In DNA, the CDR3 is TGCGCCAGCAGCCAGGCCGGGACAGGAAGAAACACCATATATTTT.

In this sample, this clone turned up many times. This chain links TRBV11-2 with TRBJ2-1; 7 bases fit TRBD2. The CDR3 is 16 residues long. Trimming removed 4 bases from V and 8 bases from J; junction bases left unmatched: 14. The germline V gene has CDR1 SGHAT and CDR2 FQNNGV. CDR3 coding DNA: TGTGCCAGCAGCTCCCATCGACTAGCACTTCAGGATGAGCAGTTCTTC. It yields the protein CASSSHRLALQDEQFF.

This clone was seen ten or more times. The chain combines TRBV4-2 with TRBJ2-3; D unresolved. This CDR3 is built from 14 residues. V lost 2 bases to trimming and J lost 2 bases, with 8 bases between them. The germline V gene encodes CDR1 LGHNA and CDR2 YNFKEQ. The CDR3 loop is CASSQWLDTDTQYF. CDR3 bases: TGTGCCAGCAGCCAATGGCTAGACACAGATACGCAGTATTTT.

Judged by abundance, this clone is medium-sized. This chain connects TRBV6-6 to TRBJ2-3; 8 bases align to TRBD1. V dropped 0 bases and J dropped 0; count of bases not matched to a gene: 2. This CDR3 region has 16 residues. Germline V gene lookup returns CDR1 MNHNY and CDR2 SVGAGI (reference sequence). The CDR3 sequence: CASSYSTGVSTDTQYF. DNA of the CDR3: TGTGCCAGCAGTTACTCGACAGGGGTCAGCACAGATACGCAGTATTTT.

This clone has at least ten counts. Written as DNA, the CDR3 is TGTGCCAGCAGCCAAGGGGGGACAGGGGCCTACGAGCAGTACTTC. Amino acids: CASSQGGTGAYEQYF. The V gene is TRBV14, the J gene TRBJ2-7, with TRBD1 matching 10 bases. The CDR3 sequence is 15 residues long. V was pared by 1 base and J by 2 bases, with 2 bases of the junction left unmatched. The germline V gene encodes CDR1 SGHDN and CDR2 FVKESK.

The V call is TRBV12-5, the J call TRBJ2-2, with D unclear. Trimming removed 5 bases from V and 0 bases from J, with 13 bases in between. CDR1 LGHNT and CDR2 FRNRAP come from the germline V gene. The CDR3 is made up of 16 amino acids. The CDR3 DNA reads TGTGCTAGTGGTCCGCCCTTGGCTTCGAACACCGGGGAGCTGTTTTTT. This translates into CASGPPLASNTGELFF.

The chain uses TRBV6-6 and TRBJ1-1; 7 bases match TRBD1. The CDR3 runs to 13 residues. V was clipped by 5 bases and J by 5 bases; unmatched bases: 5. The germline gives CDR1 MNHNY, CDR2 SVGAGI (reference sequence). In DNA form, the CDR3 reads TGTGCCAGCAGTGCTCACAGGGGAACTGAAGCTTTCTTT. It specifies CASSAHRGTEAFF.

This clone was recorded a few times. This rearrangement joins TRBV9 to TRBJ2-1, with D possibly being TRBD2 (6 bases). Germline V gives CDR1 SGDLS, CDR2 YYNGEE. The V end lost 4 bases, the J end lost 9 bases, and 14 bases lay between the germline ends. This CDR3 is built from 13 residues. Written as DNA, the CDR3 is TGTGCCAGCAGCAGTCTTGGGGGGATTGAGCAGTTCTTC. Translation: CASSSLGGIEQFF.

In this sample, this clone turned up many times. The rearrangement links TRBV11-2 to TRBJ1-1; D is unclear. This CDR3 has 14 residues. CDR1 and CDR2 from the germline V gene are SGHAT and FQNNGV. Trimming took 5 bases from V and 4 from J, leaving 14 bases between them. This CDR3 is CASSPRLGFTEAFF. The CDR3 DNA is TGTGCCAGCAGCCCTAGACTTGGGTTCACTGAAGCTTTCTTT.

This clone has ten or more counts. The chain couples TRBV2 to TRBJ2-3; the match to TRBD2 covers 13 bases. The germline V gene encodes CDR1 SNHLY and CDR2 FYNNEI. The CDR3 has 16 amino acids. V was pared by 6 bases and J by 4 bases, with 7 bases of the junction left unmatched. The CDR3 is CASRPTSGRVADTQYF. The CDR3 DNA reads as TGTGCCAGCAGGCCCACTAGCGGGAGGGTGGCAGATACGCAGTATTTT.

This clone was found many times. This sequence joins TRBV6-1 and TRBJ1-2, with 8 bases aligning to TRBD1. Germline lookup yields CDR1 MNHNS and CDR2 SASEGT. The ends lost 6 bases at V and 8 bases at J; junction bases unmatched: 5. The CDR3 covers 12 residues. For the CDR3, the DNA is TGTGCCAGCAGGGAGGACAGGGAAGGCTACACCTTC. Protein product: CASREDREGYTF.

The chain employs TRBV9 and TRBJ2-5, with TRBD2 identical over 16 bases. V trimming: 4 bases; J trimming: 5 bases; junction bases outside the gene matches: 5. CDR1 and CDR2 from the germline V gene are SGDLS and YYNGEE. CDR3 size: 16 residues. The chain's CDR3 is CASSPGTSGGAETQYF. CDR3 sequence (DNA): TGTGCCAGCAGCCCAGGGACTAGCGGGGGGGCCGAGACCCAGTACTTC. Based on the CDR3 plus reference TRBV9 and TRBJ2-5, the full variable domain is DSGVTQTPKHLITATGQRVTLRCSPRSGDLSVYWYQQSLDQGLQFLIQYYNGEERAKGNILERFSAQQFPDLHSELNLSSLELGDSALYFCASSPGTSGGAETQYFGPGTRLLVL.

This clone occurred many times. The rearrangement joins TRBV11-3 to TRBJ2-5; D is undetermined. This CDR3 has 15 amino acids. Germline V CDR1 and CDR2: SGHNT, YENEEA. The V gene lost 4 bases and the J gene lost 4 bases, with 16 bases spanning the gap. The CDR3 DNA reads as TGTGCCAGCAGCTCCTCATACGGTTCGGGAGAGACCCAGTACTTC. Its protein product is CASSSSYGSGETQYF.

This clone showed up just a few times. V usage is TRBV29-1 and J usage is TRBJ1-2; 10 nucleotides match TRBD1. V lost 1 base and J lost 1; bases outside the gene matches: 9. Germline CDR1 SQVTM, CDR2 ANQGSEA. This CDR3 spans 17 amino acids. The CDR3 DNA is TGCAGCGTTGAAGGACAGGGGGCGTTGAAAAGTAACTATGGCTACACCTTC. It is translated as CSVEGQGALKSNYGYTF.

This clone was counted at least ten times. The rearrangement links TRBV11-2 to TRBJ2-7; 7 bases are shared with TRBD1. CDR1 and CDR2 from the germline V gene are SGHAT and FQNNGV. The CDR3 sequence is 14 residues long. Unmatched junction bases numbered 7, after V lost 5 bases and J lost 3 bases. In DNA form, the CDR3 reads TGTGCCAGCAGCCCTCCACGGGACAGCTACGAGCAGTACTTC. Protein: CASSPPRDSYEQYF.

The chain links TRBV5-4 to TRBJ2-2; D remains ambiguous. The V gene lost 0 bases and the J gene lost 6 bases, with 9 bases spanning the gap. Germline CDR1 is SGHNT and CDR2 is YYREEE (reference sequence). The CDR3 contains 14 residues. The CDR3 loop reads CASSLGQFAGELFF. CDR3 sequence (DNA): TGTGCCAGCAGCTTGGGTCAGTTTGCCGGGGAGCTGTTTTTT.

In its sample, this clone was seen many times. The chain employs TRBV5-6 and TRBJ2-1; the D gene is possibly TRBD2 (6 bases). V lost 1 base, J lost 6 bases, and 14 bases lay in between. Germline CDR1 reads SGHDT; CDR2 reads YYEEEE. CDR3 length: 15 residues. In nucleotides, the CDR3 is TGTGCCAGCAGCTTGTTCCAGGCGGGAACCAATGAGCAGTTCTTC. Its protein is CASSLFQAGTNEQFF.

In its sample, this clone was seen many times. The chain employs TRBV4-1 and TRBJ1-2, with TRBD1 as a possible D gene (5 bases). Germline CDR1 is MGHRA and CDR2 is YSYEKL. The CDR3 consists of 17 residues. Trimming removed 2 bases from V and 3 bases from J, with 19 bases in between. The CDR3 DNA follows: TGCGCCAGCAGCCAACTACCGGGACTATGGGAATACTATGGCTACACCTTC. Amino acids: CASSQLPGLWEYYGYTF.

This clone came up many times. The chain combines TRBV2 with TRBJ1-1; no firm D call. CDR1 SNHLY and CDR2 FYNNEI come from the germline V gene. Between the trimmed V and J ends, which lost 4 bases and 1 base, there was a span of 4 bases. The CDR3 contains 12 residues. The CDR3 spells CASSVQNTEAFF. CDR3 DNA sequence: TGTGCCAGCAGTGTCCAGAACACTGAAGCTTTCTTT. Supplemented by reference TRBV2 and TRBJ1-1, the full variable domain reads EPEVTQTPSHQVTQMGQEVILRCVPISNHLYFYWYRQILGQKVEFLVSFYNNEISEKSEIFDDQFSVERPDGSNFTLKIRSTKLEDSAMYFCASSVQNTEAFFGQGTRLTVV.

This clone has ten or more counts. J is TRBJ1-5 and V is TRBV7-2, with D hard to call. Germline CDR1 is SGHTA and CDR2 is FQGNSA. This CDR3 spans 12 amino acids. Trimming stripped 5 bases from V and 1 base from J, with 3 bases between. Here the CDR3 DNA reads TGTGCCAGCAGCCCAAGCAATCAGCCCCAGCATTTT. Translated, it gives CASSPSNQPQHF.

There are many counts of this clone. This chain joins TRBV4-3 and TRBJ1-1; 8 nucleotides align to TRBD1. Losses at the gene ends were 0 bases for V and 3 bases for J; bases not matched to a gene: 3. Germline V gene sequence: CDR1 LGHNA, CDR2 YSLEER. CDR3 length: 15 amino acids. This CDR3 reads CASSQDPTGDTEAFF. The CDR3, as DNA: TGCGCCAGCAGCCAAGATCCGACAGGGGACACTGAAGCTTTCTTT.

In DNA form, the CDR3 reads TGTGCCAGCAGCTCTCCAAGCGGGGGGCCTTACTTGTACCAAGAGACCCAGTACTTC. Protein product: CASSSPSGGPYLYQETQYF. The chain has TRBV7-6 and TRBJ2-5, with 9 bases that match TRBD2. V was pared by 4 bases and J by 0 bases, with 15 bases of the junction left unmatched. Germline CDR1 reads SGHVS; CDR2 reads FNYEAQ. The length of the CDR3 is 19 residues.

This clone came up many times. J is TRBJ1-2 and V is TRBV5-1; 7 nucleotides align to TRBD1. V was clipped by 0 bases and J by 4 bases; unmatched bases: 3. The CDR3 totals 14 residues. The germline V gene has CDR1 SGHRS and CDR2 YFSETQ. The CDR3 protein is CASSLEQGGYGYTF. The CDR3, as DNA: TGCGCCAGCAGCTTGGAGCAGGGGGGCTATGGCTACACCTTC.

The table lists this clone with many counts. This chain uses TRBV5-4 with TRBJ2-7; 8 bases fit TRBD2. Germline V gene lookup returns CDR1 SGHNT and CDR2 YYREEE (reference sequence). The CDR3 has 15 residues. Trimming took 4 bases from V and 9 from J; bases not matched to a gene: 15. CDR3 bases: TGTGCCAGCAGCCCCCCGGGGGGGGCCGGGTCAGTGCAGTACTTC. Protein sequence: CASSPPGGAGSVQYF.

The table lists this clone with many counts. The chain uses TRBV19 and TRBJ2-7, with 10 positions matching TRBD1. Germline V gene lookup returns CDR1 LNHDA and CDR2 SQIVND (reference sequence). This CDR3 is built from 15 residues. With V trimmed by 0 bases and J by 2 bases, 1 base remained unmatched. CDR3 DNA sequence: TGTGCCAGTAGTATAGACGGACAGGGGGCCTACGAGCAGTACTTC. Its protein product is CASSIDGQGAYEQYF.